What follows describes a single T cell receptor (beta chain). Its specificity is not known. These data come from a study of cytomegalovirus exposure and HLA in healthy donors. Study as a whole: The approximately 670 first-cohort repertoires shared a platform with the approximately 110 validation repertoires, as reported in a later analysis. Study observations and caveats: Reported performance of the classifier showed diagnosis of cytomegalovirus status with high specificity and sensitivity. Whilst most TCR sequences proved rare, a subset of public TCRs occurred across many donors. The study designated 164 TCR beta chains cytomegalovirus-associated.

Trimming took 0 bases from V and 7 from J; bases not matched to a gene: 4. Germline loops: CDR1 SGHNT, CDR2 YYREEE (reference sequence). CDR3 length: 14 residues. Using immunoSEQ multiplex PCR, the repertoire was profiled, and TCRdb retains in-frame clones only, with some absent. The table includes more than 90,000 clones, 86% detected once. The TCR comes from a man aged 18 to 30 in good health and CMV-seronegative. Material: PBMCs. The V call is TRBV5-4, the J call TRBJ1-3; 7 positions agree with TRBD1. CDR3 region: CASSLAGGPNTIYF. The CDR3 DNA is TGTGCCAGCAGCTTGGCAGGGGGGCCGAACACCATATATTTT.